The 10 T cell receptor beta chains listed next were all sequenced from one sample in a study of blood T cell repertoires in COVID-19 (dated by TCRdb to 2019 to 2021). Libraries were constructed by the immunoSEQ multiplex PCR assay. TCRdb carries this immuneACCESS record with in-frame sequences only. Its versions omit some clonotypes, under half of them owing to an unresolved V gene in the studies checked, with the rest unexplained. In this sample the table shows some 250,000 clones, about nine tenths of which occur a single time. Jointly, the top ten make up just over 7% of the sample. Sequencing used peripheral blood. These receptors were obtained from a man aged 55 to 69 who had recovered from COVID-19.

V is TRBV7-8 and J is TRBJ2-3, with D perhaps TRBD1 (7 bases). The V and J ends lost 4 bases and 5 bases respectively, with 19 bases between them. The CDR3 sequence is 16 residues long. Per the germline V gene, CDR1 is SGHVS and CDR2 is FQNEAQ. The CDR3 here is CASSSTANRGGDTQYF. The CDR3 DNA reads TGTGCCAGCAGCTCCACCGCTAACAGGGGAGGAGATACGCAGTATTTT. Complete variable domain (other parts from reference TRBV7-8 and TRBJ2-3): GAGVSQSPRYKVAKRGQDVALRCDPISGHVSLFWYQQALGQGPEFLTYFQNEAQLDKSGLPSDRFFAERPEGSVSTLKIQRTQQEDSAVYLCASSSTANRGGDTQYFGPGTRLTVL.

This clone appeared a single time. The chain uses TRBV11-2 and TRBJ2-7; 9 bases are a match to TRBD1. Trimming cost V 1 base and J 5 bases; bases outside gene matches: 9. The germline V gene encodes CDR1 SGHAT and CDR2 FQNNGV. The CDR3 sequence is 16 residues long. This CDR3 is CASSLAPGTGIHEQYF. CDR3 DNA sequence: TGTGCCAGCAGCTTAGCTCCCGGGACAGGGATCCACGAGCAGTACTTC.

This chain links TRBV27 with TRBJ1-5; tentatively, D is TRBD1 (6 bases). The V and J ends lost 2 bases and 7 bases respectively, with 12 bases between them. Germline V lookup: CDR1 MNHEY, CDR2 SMNVEV (reference sequence). The CDR3 extends over 14 amino acids. The CDR3 loop is CASSLQGSGQPQHF. The CDR3 nucleotides are TGTGCCAGCAGTTTACAGGGGTCTGGGCAGCCCCAGCATTTT.

The chain employs TRBV27 and TRBJ2-2, with TRBD1 identical over 8 bases. This CDR3 is built from 14 residues. Trimming at V came to 3 bases and at J to 4 bases, leaving 1 base not matched to a gene. In germline, CDR1 is MNHEY, CDR2 SMNVEV (reference sequence). CDR3 DNA sequence: TGTGCCAGCAGTTTCAGGGGGCGCACCGGGGAGCTGTTTTTT. Residues: CASSFRGRTGELFF.

This chain connects TRBV5-5 to TRBJ2-5; D possibly corresponds to TRBD1 (5 bases). This CDR3 comprises 15 residues. Germline-derived CDR1 and CDR2 are SGHKS and YYEKEE (reference sequence). The V and J ends lost 7 bases and 2 bases respectively, with 18 bases between them. CDR3 nucleotide sequence: TGTGCCAGCCGACGGCTTGGGGCAGGGCAAGAGACCCAGTACTTC. Protein sequence: CASRRLGAGQETQYF.

This chain uses TRBV5-1 with TRBJ2-1, with D possibly being TRBD1 (5 bases). Trimming took 5 bases from V and 8 from J, leaving 5 bases between them. Germline-derived CDR1 and CDR2 are SGHRS and YFSETQ. CDR3 length: 10 residues. The CDR3 loop is CASRGHEQFF. The CDR3, as DNA: TGCGCCAGCAGGGGGCATGAGCAGTTCTTC.

The chain links TRBV18 to TRBJ2-2; D unresolved. Trimming cost V 3 bases and J 4 bases, with 12 bases left between them. This CDR3 has 15 amino acids. The germline CDR1 and CDR2 sequences are KGHSH and LQKENI. In nucleotides, the CDR3 is TGTGCCAGCTCACCTCAAAATGCAGGCACCGGGGAGCTGTTTTTT. Amino acids: CASSPQNAGTGELFF.

In the case of this clone: This sample includes further DNA sequences coding for the same CDR3. This chain connects TRBV5-1 to TRBJ1-1; 7 bases fit TRBD1. V shed 2 bases and J 4 bases; nucleotides not matched to a gene: 8. Germline CDR1 and CDR2: SGHRS and YFSETQ. The CDR3 has 15 amino acids. The chain's CDR3 is CASSLEGGAGTEAFF. In DNA form, the CDR3 reads TGCGCCAGCAGCTTAGAAGGGGGCGCCGGCACTGAAGCTTTCTTT.

This chain uses TRBV5-1 with TRBJ1-1; TRBD1 matches at 7 bases. The V segment lost 3 bases and the J segment 0 bases; nucleotides outside the gene matches: 8. CDR3 length equals 16 residues. The germline V gene encodes CDR1 SGHRS and CDR2 YFSETQ. The CDR3 here is CASSWGDRNMNTEAFF. The CDR3 coding sequence is TGCGCCAGCAGCTGGGGGGACAGAAATATGAACACTGAAGCTTTCTTT.

This rearrangement joins TRBV23-1 to TRBJ1-4; 9 nucleotides line up with TRBD1. TRBV23-1 is noted as an ORF with a role that remains uncertain. Trimming at V came to 6 bases and at J to 6 bases, leaving 5 bases not matched to a gene. This CDR3 region has 14 residues. The CDR3 DNA sequence: TGCGCCAGCAGCCCTCGGACAGGGGATGAAAAACTGTTTTTT. Protein sequence: CASSPRTGDEKLFF.